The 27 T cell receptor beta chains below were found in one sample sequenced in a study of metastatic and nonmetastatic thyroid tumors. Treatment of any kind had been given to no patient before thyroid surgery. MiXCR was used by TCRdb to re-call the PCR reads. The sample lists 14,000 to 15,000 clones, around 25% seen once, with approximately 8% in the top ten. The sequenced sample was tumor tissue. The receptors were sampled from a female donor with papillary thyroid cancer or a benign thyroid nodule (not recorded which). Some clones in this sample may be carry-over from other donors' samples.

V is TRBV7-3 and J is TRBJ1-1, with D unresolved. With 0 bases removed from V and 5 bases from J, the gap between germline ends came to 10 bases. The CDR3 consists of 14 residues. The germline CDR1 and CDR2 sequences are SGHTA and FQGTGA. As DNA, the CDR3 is TGTGCCAGCAGCTTAACCTCCGTGACTACTGAAGCTTTCTTT. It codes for CASSLTSVTTEAFF.

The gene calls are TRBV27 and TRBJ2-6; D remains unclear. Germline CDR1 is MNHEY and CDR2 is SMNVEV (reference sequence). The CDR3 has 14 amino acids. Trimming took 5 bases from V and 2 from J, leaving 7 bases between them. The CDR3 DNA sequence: TGTGCCAGCAGTCCAAATCCTGGGGCCAACGTCCTGACTTTC. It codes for CASSPNPGANVLTF.

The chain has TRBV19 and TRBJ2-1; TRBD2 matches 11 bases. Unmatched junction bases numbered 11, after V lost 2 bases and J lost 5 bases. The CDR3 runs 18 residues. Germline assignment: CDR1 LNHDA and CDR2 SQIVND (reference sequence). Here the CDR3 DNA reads TGTGCCAGTAGTATATCTATAGCGGGAGGGCCCGGGGACAATGAGCAGTTCTTC. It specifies CASSISIAGGPGDNEQFF.

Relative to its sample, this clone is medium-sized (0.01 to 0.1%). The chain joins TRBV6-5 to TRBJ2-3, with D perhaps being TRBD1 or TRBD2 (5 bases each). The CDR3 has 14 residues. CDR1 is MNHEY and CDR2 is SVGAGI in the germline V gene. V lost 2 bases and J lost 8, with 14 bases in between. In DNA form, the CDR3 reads TGTGCCAGCAGTTACCGGACGGGGCTGGGTACGCAGTATTTT. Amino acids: CASSYRTGLGTQYF.

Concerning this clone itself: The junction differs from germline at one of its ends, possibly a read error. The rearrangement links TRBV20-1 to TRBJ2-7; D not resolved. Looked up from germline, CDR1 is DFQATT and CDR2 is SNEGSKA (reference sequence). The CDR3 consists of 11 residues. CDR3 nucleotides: TGCAGTGCTAAGTACTCTTACGAGCATTACTTC. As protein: CSAKYSYEHYF.

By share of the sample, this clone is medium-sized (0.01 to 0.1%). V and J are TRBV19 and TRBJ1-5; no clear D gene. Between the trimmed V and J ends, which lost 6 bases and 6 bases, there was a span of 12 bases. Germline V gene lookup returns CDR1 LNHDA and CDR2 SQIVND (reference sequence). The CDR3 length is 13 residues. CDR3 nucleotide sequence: TGTGCCAGTAGCAAGCGGGTGGGTCAGCCCCAGCATTTT. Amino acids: CASSKRVGQPQHF.

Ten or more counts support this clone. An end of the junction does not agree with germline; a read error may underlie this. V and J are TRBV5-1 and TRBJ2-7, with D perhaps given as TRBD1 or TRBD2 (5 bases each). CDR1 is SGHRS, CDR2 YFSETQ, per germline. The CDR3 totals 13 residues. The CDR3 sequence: CANSIGAAYEQYF. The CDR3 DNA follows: TGCGCCAACAGCATCGGGGCAGCCTACGAGCAGTACTTC.

DNA for the CDR3: TGTGCCAGCAGCCCGCCGGGGACAGGGGCTAGTGAAGCTTTCTTT. As protein: CASSPPGTGASEAFF. V is TRBV4-2 and J is TRBJ1-1; the match to TRBD1 covers 10 bases. The CDR3 sequence is 15 residues long. CDR1 and CDR2 (germline): LGHNA, YNFKEQ. V lost 4 bases and J lost 7; bases outside the gene matches: 9.

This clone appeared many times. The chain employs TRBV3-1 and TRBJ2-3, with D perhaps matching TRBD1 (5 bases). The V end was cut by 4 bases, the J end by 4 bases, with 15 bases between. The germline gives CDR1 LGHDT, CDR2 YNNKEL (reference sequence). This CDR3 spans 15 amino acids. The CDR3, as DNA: TGTGCCAGCAGCCTGTGGGGCGGACCCGCAGATACGCAGTATTTT. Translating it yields CASSLWGGPADTQYF.

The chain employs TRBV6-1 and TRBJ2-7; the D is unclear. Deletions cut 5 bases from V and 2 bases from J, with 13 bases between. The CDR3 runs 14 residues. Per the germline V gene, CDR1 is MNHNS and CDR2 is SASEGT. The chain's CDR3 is CASSPRSPPYEQYF. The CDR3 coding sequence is TGTGCCAGCAGTCCCCGGTCCCCACCCTACGAGCAGTACTTC.

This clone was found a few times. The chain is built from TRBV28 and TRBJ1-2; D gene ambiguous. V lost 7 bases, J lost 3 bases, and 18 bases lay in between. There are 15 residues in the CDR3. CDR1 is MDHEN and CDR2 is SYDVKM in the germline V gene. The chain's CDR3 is CASTQDSLPDYGYTF. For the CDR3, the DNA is TGTGCCAGCACTCAGGATAGCCTCCCTGACTATGGCTACACCTTC.

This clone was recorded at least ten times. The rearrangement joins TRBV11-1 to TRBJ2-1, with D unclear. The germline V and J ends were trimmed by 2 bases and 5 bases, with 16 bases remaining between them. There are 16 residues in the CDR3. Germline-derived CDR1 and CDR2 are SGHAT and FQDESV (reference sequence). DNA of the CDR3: TGTGCCAGCAGCTTATCTAGGGTGAGAGGAAACAATGAGCAGTTCTTC. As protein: CASSLSRVRGNNEQFF. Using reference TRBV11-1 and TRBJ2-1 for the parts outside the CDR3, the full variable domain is EAEVAQSPRYKITEKSQAVAFWCDPISGHATLYWYRQILGQGPELLVQFQDESVVDDSQLPKDRFSAERLKGVDSTLKIQPAELGDSAMYLCASSLSRVRGNNEQFFGPGTRLTVL.

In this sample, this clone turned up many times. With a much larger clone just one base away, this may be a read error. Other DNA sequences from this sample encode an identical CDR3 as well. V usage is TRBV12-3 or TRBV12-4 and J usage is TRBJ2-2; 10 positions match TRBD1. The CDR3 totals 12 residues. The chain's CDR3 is CASSFGTGELFF. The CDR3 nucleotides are TGTGCCAGCAGTTTCGGGACAGGGGAGCTGTTCTTT.

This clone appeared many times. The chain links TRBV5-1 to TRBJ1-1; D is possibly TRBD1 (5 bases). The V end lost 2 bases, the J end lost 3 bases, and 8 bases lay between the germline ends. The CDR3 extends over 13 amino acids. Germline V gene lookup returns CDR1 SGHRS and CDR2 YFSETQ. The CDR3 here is CASSLQVYTEAFF. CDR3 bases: TGCGCCAGCAGCTTACAGGTATACACTGAAGCTTTCTTT.

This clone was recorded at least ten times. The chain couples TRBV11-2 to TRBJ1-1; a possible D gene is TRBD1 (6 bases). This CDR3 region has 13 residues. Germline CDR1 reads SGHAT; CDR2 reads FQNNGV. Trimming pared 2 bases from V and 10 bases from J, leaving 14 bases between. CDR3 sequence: CASSLRGAQVAFF. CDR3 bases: TGTGCCAGCAGCTTACGGGGGGCGCAGGTAGCTTTCTTT.

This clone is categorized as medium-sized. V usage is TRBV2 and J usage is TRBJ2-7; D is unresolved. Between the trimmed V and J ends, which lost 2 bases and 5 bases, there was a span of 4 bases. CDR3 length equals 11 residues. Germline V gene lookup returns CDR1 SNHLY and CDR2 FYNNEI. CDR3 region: CASSEWNEQYF. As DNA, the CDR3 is TGTGCCAGCAGTGAATGGAACGAGCAGTACTTC.

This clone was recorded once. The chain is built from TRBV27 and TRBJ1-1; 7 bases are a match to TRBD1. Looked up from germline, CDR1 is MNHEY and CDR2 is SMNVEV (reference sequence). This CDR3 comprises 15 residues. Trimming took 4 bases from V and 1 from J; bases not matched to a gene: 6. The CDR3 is CASSSDRTGNTEAFF. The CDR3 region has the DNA TGTGCCAGCAGTTCCGACCGGACAGGGAACACTGAAGCTTTCTTT.

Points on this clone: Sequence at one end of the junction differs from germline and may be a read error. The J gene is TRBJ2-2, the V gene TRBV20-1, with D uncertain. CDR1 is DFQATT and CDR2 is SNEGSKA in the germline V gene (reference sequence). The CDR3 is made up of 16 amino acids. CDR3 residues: CSARAGGIANTVELFF. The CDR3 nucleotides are TGCAGTGCTAGAGCAGGTGGCATCGCGAACACCGTGGAGCTGTTTTTT.

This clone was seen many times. The CDR3 is CASSTGTISSTDTQYF. CDR3 sequence (DNA): TGTGCCAGCAGCACCGGGACGATTTCTAGCACAGATACGCAGTATTTT. The rearrangement links TRBV7-2 to TRBJ2-3; D is possibly TRBD1 or TRBD2 (5 bases each). Trimming took off 5 bases at V and 0 bases at J, with 15 bases between the two ends. Germline V CDR1 and CDR2: SGHTA, FQGNSA. The CDR3 has 16 amino acids.

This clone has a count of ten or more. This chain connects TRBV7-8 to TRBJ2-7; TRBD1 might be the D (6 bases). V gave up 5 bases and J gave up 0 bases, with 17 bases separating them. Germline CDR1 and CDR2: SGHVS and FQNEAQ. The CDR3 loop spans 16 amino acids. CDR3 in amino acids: CASSATQGYLSYEQYF. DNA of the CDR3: TGTGCCAGCAGCGCCACTCAGGGGTACCTCTCCTACGAGCAGTACTTC. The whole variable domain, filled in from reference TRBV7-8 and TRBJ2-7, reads GAGVSQSPRYKVAKRGQDVALRCDPISGHVSLFWYQQALGQGPEFLTYFQNEAQLDKSGLPSDRFFAERPEGSVSTLKIQRTQQEDSAVYLCASSATQGYLSYEQYFGPGTRLTVT.

The CDR3 sequence is CVNSFAGGHTEAFF. The CDR3 DNA sequence: TGCGTCAACAGCTTCGCTGGTGGGCACACTGAAGCTTTCTTT. The gene calls are TRBV5-1 and TRBJ1-1; D is undetermined. Looked up from germline, CDR1 is SGHRS and CDR2 is YFSETQ. This CDR3 is 14 amino acids long.

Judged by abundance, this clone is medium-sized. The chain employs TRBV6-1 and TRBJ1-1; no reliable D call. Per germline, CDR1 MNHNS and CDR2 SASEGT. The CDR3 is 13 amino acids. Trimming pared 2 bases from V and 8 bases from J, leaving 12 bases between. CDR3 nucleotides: TGTGCCAGCAGTGAACGCAAAGGAAGAGAAGCTTTCTTT. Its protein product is CASSERKGREAFF.

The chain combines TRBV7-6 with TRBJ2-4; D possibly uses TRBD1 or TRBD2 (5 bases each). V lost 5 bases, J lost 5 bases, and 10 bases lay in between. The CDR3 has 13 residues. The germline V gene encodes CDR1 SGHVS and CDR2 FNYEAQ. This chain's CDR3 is CASSPGAENIQYF. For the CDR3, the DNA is TGTGCCAGCAGCCCCGGGGCCGAAAACATTCAGTACTTC.

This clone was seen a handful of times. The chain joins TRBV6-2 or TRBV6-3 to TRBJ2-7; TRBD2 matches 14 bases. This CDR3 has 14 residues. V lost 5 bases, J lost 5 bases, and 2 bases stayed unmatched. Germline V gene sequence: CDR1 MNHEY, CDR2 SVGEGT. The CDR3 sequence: CASSRTSGRNEQYF. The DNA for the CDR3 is TGTGCCAGCAGTCGGACTAGCGGGAGGAACGAGCAGTACTTC.

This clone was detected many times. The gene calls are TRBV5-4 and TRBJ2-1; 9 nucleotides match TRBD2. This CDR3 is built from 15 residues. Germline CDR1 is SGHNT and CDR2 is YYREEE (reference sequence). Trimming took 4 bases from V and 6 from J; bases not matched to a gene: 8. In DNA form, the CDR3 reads TGTGCCAGCAGCGGGCCAGCGGGAGGCATCAATGAGCAGTTCTTC. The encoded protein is CASSGPAGGINEQFF.

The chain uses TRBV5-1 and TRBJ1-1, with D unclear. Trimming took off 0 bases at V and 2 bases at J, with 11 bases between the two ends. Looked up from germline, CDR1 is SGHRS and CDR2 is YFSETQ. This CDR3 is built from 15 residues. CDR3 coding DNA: TGCGCCAGCAGCTTGGGGTACCTACCTAACACTGAAGCTTTCTTT. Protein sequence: CASSLGYLPNTEAFF.

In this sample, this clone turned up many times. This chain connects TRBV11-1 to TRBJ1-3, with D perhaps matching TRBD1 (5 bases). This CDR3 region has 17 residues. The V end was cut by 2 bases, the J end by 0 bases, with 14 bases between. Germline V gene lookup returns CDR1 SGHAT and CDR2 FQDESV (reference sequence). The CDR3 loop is CASSLRGLASSGNTIYF. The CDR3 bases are TGTGCCAGCAGCTTAAGGGGTCTAGCGAGCTCTGGAAACACCATATATTTT.